These 7 T cell receptor beta chains came from one sample sequenced in a study of T cells in Graves' hyperthyroidism and ophthalmopathy. Amplification yielded TCR beta CDR3 regions, with RNA transcripts as the source. The HTBI primer set was used in a first-round RT-PCR of the TCR CDR3. Each CDR3 protein is one row after TCRdb ran MiXCR on the multiplex PCR reads. The sample lists roughly 510,000 distinct CDR3 sequences; around 21% were seen once. The sample comprised blood. The source of these receptors is a man younger than 35 with Graves' hyperthyroidism.

This sequence joins TRBV27 and TRBJ1-1; D is unclear. Germline lookup yields CDR1 MNHEY and CDR2 SMNVEV (reference sequence). This CDR3 is 13 amino acids long. V was pared by 6 bases and J by 1 base, with 9 bases between. DNA for the CDR3: TGTGCCAGCAGGGATTTTGAGAACACTGAAGCTTTCTTT. Its protein product is CASRDFENTEAFF.

A few counts support this clonotype. A read error is possible here, since a much larger clone lies one base away. This chain joins TRBV11-2 and TRBJ2-7; D might be TRBD1 or TRBD2, each matching 6 bases. V lost 3 bases and J 0 bases, leaving 18 bases between the germline ends. CDR1 is SGHAT, CDR2 FQNNGV, per germline. The CDR3 is 17 amino acids. The CDR3 sequence is CASSFDSGRDISYEQYV. For the CDR3, the DNA is TGTGCCAGCAGCTTTGACTCCGGGCGGGACATCTCCTACGAGCAGTACGTC.

This clonotype was seen many times. CDR3 DNA: TGTGCCAGCAGTGAAACCCTCAGTAGCAATCAGCCCCAGCATTTT. It encodes CASSETLSSNQPQHF. The V gene is TRBV2, the J gene TRBJ1-5; D ambiguous. Trimming removed 2 bases at V and 0 bases at J, with 8 bases between. The CDR3 is 15 amino acids. Germline CDR1 SNHLY, CDR2 FYNNEI.

Ten or more counts support this clonotype. This chain connects TRBV12-3 or TRBV12-4 to TRBJ2-7, with a weak D call TRBD1 (5 bases). The CDR3 spans 14 residues. V was trimmed by 3 bases and J by 2 bases, leaving 11 bases between them. The CDR3: CASSFQTGPYEQYF. CDR3 nucleotides: TGTGCCAGCAGTTTCCAAACAGGTCCCTACGAGCAGTACTTC.

The CDR3 DNA is TGTGCCAGCAGACGTAAAGGCCTTAACACTGAAGCTTTCTTT. It is translated as CASRRKGLNTEAFF. The gene calls are TRBV6-1 and TRBJ1-1; D not resolved. The V end was cut by 6 bases, the J end by 2 bases, with 13 bases between. This CDR3 contains 14 residues. The V gene's germline CDR1 is MNHNS and CDR2 SASEGT.

Concerning this clonotype itself: This could be a read error, since a much larger clone is one nucleotide away. The CDR3 end shows no conserved phenylalanine or tryptophan, and so a read error is likely. The chain couples TRBV5-1 to TRBJ1-2; TRBD1 agrees at 8 bases. The CDR3 loop spans 13 amino acids. Germline V gene lookup returns CDR1 SGHRS and CDR2 YFSETQ. The V and J ends lost 0 bases and 7 bases, in that order; junction bases with no gene match: 2. The CDR3 DNA follows: TGCGCCAGCAGCTTGGGGGGGACAGGTGGCTACACCGTC. This gives the protein CASSLGGTGGYTV.

This clonotype was detected ten times or more. The CDR3 spells CASRNRDPSGYTF. The CDR3 DNA sequence: TGTGCCAGCAGGAACAGGGACCCCAGTGGCTACACCTTC. The V gene is TRBV2, the J gene TRBJ1-2; a possible D gene is TRBD1 (6 bases). The germline gives CDR1 SNHLY, CDR2 FYNNEI. The CDR3 extends over 13 amino acids. The V and J ends lost 6 bases and 7 bases respectively, with 15 bases between them.